This section outlines one T cell receptor (beta chain) sequence together with its context. Under the authors' procedure: Reference gene primer amplification yielded estimated nucleated cell counts. Measured with immunoSEQ multiplex PCR; TCRdb has only the in-frame clones, and not every one. V, J and clone size are taken as reported in that table, and D and trimming were inferred from the DNA itself. The sample carries about 380,000 clones, approximately 77% recorded once. This specimen comes from a study of blood T cell repertoires in COVID-19. The junction had 11 bases not matched to a gene; V was cut back by 6 bases and J by 5 bases. The CDR3 covers 15 residues. Germline-derived CDR1 and CDR2 are MNHEY and SVGAGI.

The rearrangement joins TRBV6-5 to TRBJ1-2, with 8 bases lining up with TRBD1. The sequence derives from a human donor with acute or convalescent COVID-19. The donor label of this sample is uncertain. The sample consisted of peripheral blood. The CDR3 sequence: CASRTSTGDWYGYTF. The CDR3 DNA reads TGTGCCAGCAGGACCTCGACAGGGGACTGGTATGGCTACACCTTC.